The next 29 T cell receptor beta chains were all read from a single sample in a study of blood T cell repertoires in COVID-19 (dated by TCRdb to 2020 to 2022). Libraries were built with the immunoSEQ multiplex PCR assay. As stored in TCRdb, this immuneACCESS dataset retains in-frame rearrangements with V and J assigned. A fraction of the clones does not appear; measured against another copy, unresolved V genes explain less than half of the discrepancy, and the remainder lacks a known reason. This sample holds about 59,000 clones; 90% were observed only once. Of the sample, 15% to 20% is held by the ten largest clones. Sample: peripheral blood. The receptors stem from a man older than 75 with acute or convalescent COVID-19.

The chain carries TRBV18 and TRBJ2-3; TRBD1 agrees at 8 bases. The CDR3 has 14 residues. Germline values: CDR1 KGHSH, CDR2 LQKENI. J gave up 3 bases and V 3 bases, and 2 bases lay outside the gene matches. The CDR3 loop is CASSPGQGTDTQYF. The CDR3 DNA follows: TGTGCCAGCTCACCCGGACAGGGAACAGATACGCAGTATTTT.

CDR3 loop: CASSLSGSDYGYTF. The CDR3 nucleotides read TGTGCCAGCAGCTTATCGGGGTCTGACTATGGCTACACCTTC. The chain links TRBV7-9 to TRBJ1-2, with no clear D. The CDR3 runs 14 residues. Trimming cost V 2 bases and J 3 bases, with 10 bases left between them. Germline CDR1 reads SEHNR; CDR2 reads FQNEAQ (reference sequence).

The chain recombines TRBV27 with TRBJ2-5; the D gene is possibly TRBD2 (7 bases). CDR1 is MNHEY and CDR2 is SMNVEV in the germline V gene (reference sequence). CDR3 length equals 14 residues. V lost 3 bases and J lost 5, with 13 bases in between. CDR3 sequence (DNA): TGTGCCAGCAGTTTCGGGGGGCGGATTGAGACCCAGTACTTC. As protein: CASSFGGRIETQYF.

The rearrangement joins TRBV9 to TRBJ2-5, with 10 bases aligning to TRBD2. The CDR3 covers 15 residues. With V trimmed by 0 bases and J by 4 bases, 3 bases remained unmatched. Germline assignment: CDR1 SGDLS and CDR2 YYNGEE. The CDR3 nucleotides read TGTGCCAGCAGCGTAGTGGCTAGCGGGGGAGAGACCCAGTACTTC. This translates into CASSVVASGGETQYF.

The chain's CDR3 is CASSQGLTGELFF. CDR3 in DNA: TGTGCCAGCAGCCAGGGCCTAACCGGGGAGCTGTTTTTT. This chain links TRBV3-1 (or the pseudogene TRBV3-2) with TRBJ2-2; the D is unclear. CDR1 and CDR2 (germline): LGHDT, YNNKEL (reference sequence). The CDR3 is 13 amino acids. V was trimmed by 3 bases and J by 5 bases, leaving 7 bases between them.

The chain recombines TRBV14 with TRBJ2-7, with D perhaps matching TRBD1 (7 bases). Germline CDR1 SGHDN, CDR2 FVKESK. Trimming cost V 4 bases and J 3 bases, with 19 bases left between them. The CDR3 covers 16 residues. CDR3 region: CASSPRFGQDYYEQYF. The CDR3 DNA reads TGTGCCAGCAGCCCCCGATTCGGACAGGACTACTACGAGCAGTACTTC.

The J gene is TRBJ1-5, the V gene TRBV19, with 11 positions matching TRBD1. The CDR3 loop spans 17 amino acids. Per germline, CDR1 LNHDA and CDR2 SQIVND (reference sequence). V lost 4 bases, J lost 9 bases, and 14 bases stayed unmatched. The CDR3: CASSTTGQGAVGLPQHF. CDR3 DNA: TGTGCCAGTAGTACGACCGGACAGGGGGCGGTCGGTTTGCCCCAGCATTTT.

DNA of the CDR3: TGTGCCAGCAGTTACTCGGACGAGGGATCCTCACCCCTCCACTTT. Its translation: CASSYSDEGSSPLHF. The rearrangement links TRBV6-6 to TRBJ1-6; D is undetermined. The CDR3 is 15 amino acids. The germline V gene encodes CDR1 MNHNY and CDR2 SVGAGI (reference sequence). V lost 0 bases and J 10 bases, leaving 13 bases between the germline ends.

The chain couples TRBV5-4 to TRBJ1-5; 7 nucleotides align to TRBD1. Germline assignment: CDR1 SGHNT and CDR2 YYREEE (reference sequence). The CDR3 is 14 residues long. V lost 4 bases to trimming and J lost 1 base; unmatched junction nucleotides: 2. Written as DNA, the CDR3 is TGTGCCAGCAGCCTACAGGGGAGCAATCAGCCCCAGCATTTT. It specifies CASSLQGSNQPQHF.

This clone was seen more than once but under ten times. The chain is built from TRBV6-5 and TRBJ1-4, with TRBD1 matching 8 bases. The germline CDR1 and CDR2 sequences are MNHEY and SVGAGI. The CDR3 contains 14 residues. Trimming cost V 2 bases and J 7 bases; bases outside gene matches: 3. DNA for the CDR3: TGTGCCAGCAGTTACAGCCAGGGGGCTGAAAAACTGTTTTTT. This translates into CASSYSQGAEKLFF.

This chain links TRBV6-1 with TRBJ1-3, with no clear D. Per germline, CDR1 MNHNS and CDR2 SASEGT. This CDR3 has 15 residues. V was cut by 4 bases and J by 8 bases, with 18 bases left in between. The CDR3: CASSGTGRPMDTIYF. CDR3 DNA sequence: TGTGCCAGCAGTGGCACCGGTCGCCCGATGGACACCATATATTTT.

The V and J genes are TRBV19 and TRBJ2-7, with 8 bases that match TRBD1. The V segment lost 3 bases and the J segment 1 base; nucleotides outside the gene matches: 5. This CDR3 has 15 amino acids. The germline CDR1 and CDR2 sequences are LNHDA and SQIVND (reference sequence). The CDR3 DNA reads TGTGCCAGTAGTATCGGGACAGGCGTATCCTACGAGCAGTACTTC. Translating gives CASSIGTGVSYEQYF.

The chain combines TRBV7-6 with TRBJ2-2, with 7 bases fitting TRBD1. Germline CDR1 SGHVS, CDR2 FNYEAQ. V lost 1 base, J lost 5 bases, and 4 bases stayed unmatched. This CDR3 region has 15 residues. The chain's CDR3 is CASSLGLRGTGELFF. DNA of the CDR3: TGTGCCAGCAGCTTAGGCCTCAGGGGGACCGGGGAGCTGTTTTTT.

The chain links TRBV30 to TRBJ2-7; 7 bases agree with TRBD2. CDR3 length: 15 residues. The V gene end was trimmed by 3 bases and the J gene end by 2 bases; junction bases not matched to a gene: 10. CDR1 and CDR2 (germline): GTSNPN, SVGIG (reference sequence). In DNA, the CDR3 is TGTGCCTGGAGGGAAGCGGGACCCACCACCTACGAGCAGTACTTC. Translated, it gives CAWREAGPTTYEQYF.

This rearrangement joins TRBV3-1 (or the pseudogene TRBV3-2) to TRBJ1-3; 9 bases agree with TRBD1. Germline V lookup: CDR1 LGHDT, CDR2 YNNKEL (reference sequence). This CDR3 spans 16 amino acids. V shed 4 bases, J shed 0 bases, and the junction held 4 bases outside the gene matches. CDR3 loop: CASSPGQGFSGNTIYF. The CDR3 nucleotides are TGTGCCAGCAGCCCAGGACAGGGGTTCTCTGGAAACACCATATATTTT.

The gene calls are TRBV1 and TRBJ2-1; the D call of TRBD2 is as the table states it, not checked on the DNA. TRBV1 is described as a pseudogene. CDR3 length: 13 amino acids. The CDR3 here is CTSSPGLSDEQFF. The CDR3 bases are TGCACCAGCAGCCCCGGTCTATCCGATGAGCAGTTCTTC.

This clone was detected only a few times. V and J are TRBV18 and TRBJ2-3; no definite D call. The V gene lost 5 bases and the J gene lost 5 bases, with 8 bases spanning the gap. This CDR3 has 12 amino acids. Germline-derived CDR1 and CDR2 are KGHSH and LQKENI. The CDR3 spells CASSGAEDTQYF. The CDR3 nucleotides are TGTGCCAGCTCAGGAGCTGAAGATACGCAGTATTTT.

The rearrangement joins TRBV5-1 to TRBJ1-6; D is unclear. Germline V CDR1 and CDR2: SGHRS, YFSETQ. The CDR3 consists of 15 residues. V was clipped by 5 bases and J by 7 bases, with 16 bases between them. The CDR3 loop reads CASSPAGSGNSPLHF. The CDR3 DNA reads TGCGCCAGCAGTCCAGCCGGGAGTGGGAATTCACCCCTCCACTTT.

The chain couples TRBV5-5 to TRBJ1-2, with no clear D. V gave up 1 base and J gave up 2 bases, with 9 bases separating them. The germline CDR1 and CDR2 sequences are SGHKS and YYEKEE (reference sequence). The CDR3 runs to 14 residues. As DNA, the CDR3 is TGTGCCAGCAGCTTGATAACAGAAAACTATGGCTACACCTTC. Residues: CASSLITENYGYTF.

The chain combines TRBV7-9 with TRBJ2-5; possible D gene TRBD2, 7 bases. The CDR3 runs 14 residues. V lost 5 bases to trimming and J lost 5 bases, with 15 bases between them. In germline, CDR1 is SEHNR, CDR2 FQNEAQ (reference sequence). The CDR3 loop reads CASSGVSGGETQYF. The CDR3, as DNA: TGTGCCAGCAGCGGAGTGTCGGGGGGCGAGACCCAGTACTTC.

The chain uses TRBV6-1 and TRBJ2-1; 10 bases are shared with TRBD2. The germline V gene has CDR1 MNHNS and CDR2 SASEGT. Trimming cost V 4 bases and J 3 bases; bases outside gene matches: 9. The CDR3 runs to 17 residues. The CDR3 DNA follows: TGTGCCAGCAGTGGGCCCCAAGCGGGGGGGCTCTACAATGAGCAGTTCTTC. Its translation: CASSGPQAGGLYNEQFF.

V is TRBV9 and J is TRBJ1-4, with 7 nucleotides matching TRBD1. CDR3 length equals 17 residues. In germline, CDR1 is SGDLS, CDR2 YYNGEE. Losses at the gene ends were 4 bases for V and 7 bases for J; bases not matched to a gene: 16. In nucleotides, the CDR3 is TGTGCCAGCAGCCCCTTTGGACCACAGGGGTCAGGTGAAAAACTGTTTTTT. It is translated as CASSPFGPQGSGEKLFF.

The table lists this clone with a count of one. The chain recombines TRBV12-3 or TRBV12-4 with TRBJ2-2; D ambiguous. The CDR3 has 13 amino acids. V was clipped by 5 bases and J by 5 bases, with 9 bases between them. Here the CDR3 DNA reads TGTGCCAGCAGTGGGCAACATACCGGGGAGCTGTTTTTT. It specifies CASSGQHTGELFF.

CDR3 nucleotide sequence: TGTGCCAGCTCAACAGGTGTAGCTAGGGACGAGCAGTACTTC. Encoded protein: CASSTGVARDEQYF. V gene TRBV18 combines with J gene TRBJ2-7; a possible D gene is TRBD1 (5 bases). The CDR3 is 14 residues long. Per the germline V gene, CDR1 is KGHSH and CDR2 is LQKENI. Trimming cost V 5 bases and J 5 bases, with 16 bases left between them.

This sequence joins TRBV3-1 (or the pseudogene TRBV3-2) and TRBJ2-5, with TRBD2 identical over 13 bases. Germline V gives CDR1 LGHDT, CDR2 YNNKEL (reference sequence). The CDR3 sequence is 17 residues long. J gave up 2 bases and V 1 base, and 4 bases lay outside the gene matches. CDR3 bases: TGTGCCAGCAGCCAAGGGGAGACTAGCGGGGGGCAAGAGACCCAGTACTTC. Its protein is CASSQGETSGGQETQYF.

V and J are TRBV5-1 and TRBJ2-2; 7 nucleotides align to TRBD1. Germline V gives CDR1 SGHRS, CDR2 YFSETQ. The V gene end was trimmed by 3 bases and the J gene end by 1 base; junction bases not matched to a gene: 6. The CDR3 totals 16 residues. The CDR3 region is CASSWTTGENTGELFF. The CDR3 bases are TGCGCCAGCAGCTGGACAACAGGGGAGAACACCGGGGAGCTGTTTTTT.

J is TRBJ2-5 and V is TRBV2, with TRBD2 identical over 10 bases. V was pared by 3 bases and J by 4 bases, with 8 bases of the junction left unmatched. Germline V CDR1 and CDR2: SNHLY, FYNNEI. The length of the CDR3 is 16 residues. The CDR3 bases are TGTGCCAGCAGTGACCTAGCGGGGGCCCTTAGAGAGACCCAGTACTTC. Protein: CASSDLAGALRETQYF.

The chain joins TRBV4-1 to TRBJ2-2; 7 nucleotides align to TRBD2. Germline CDR1 reads MGHRA; CDR2 reads YSYEKL. This CDR3 has 16 amino acids. Trimming removed 3 bases from V and 4 bases from J; junction bases left unmatched: 8. CDR3 coding DNA: TGCGCCAGCAGCCACGAAGGGCTAGCGGTCACCGGGGAGCTGTTTTTT. Translation gives CASSHEGLAVTGELFF.

The chain combines TRBV18 with TRBJ2-3, with 7 bases that match TRBD2. This CDR3 has 15 residues. Trimming at V came to 2 bases and at J to 2 bases, leaving 4 bases not matched to a gene. From germline, CDR1 is KGHSH and CDR2 LQKENI. The CDR3 DNA is TGTGCCAGCTCACCAAGCGGGGAAATCACAGATACGCAGTATTTT. Residues: CASSPSGEITDTQYF.